These 18 T cell receptor beta chains were all obtained from the same sample, sequenced in a study of CD8+ T cells in alopecia areata. Extracted RNA was reverse transcribed, and the resulting cDNA served as sequencing template. Profiling relied on immunoSEQ multiplex PCR, and the TCRdb table lists in-frame clones only, not all of them. The profile covers about 170,000 clones, with around 64% appearing a single time and about an eighth taken by the ten largest. The starting material was CD8+ T cells sorted from blood, obtained at week 0. All receptors derive from a human donor with alopecia areata.

This clone was seen only a few times. The V and J genes are TRBV7-8 and TRBJ2-2; D possibly corresponds to TRBD2 (5 bases). The CDR3 spans 13 residues. Trimming removed 5 bases at V and 5 bases at J, with 9 bases between. The germline CDR1 and CDR2 sequences are SGHVS and FQNEAQ. CDR3 in amino acids: CASSSGGTGELFF. The CDR3 DNA reads TGTGCCAGCAGCAGCGGTGGGACCGGGGAGCTGTTTTTT.

This clone came up a few times. This chain connects TRBV29-1 to TRBJ1-2, with D maybe TRBD1 (6 bases). CDR3 length: 13 residues. Germline V gene lookup returns CDR1 SQVTM and CDR2 ANQGSEA. V lost 8 bases to trimming and J lost 1 base, with 14 bases between them. CDR3 sequence: CSTRDTDNYGYTF. The DNA for the CDR3 is TGCAGCACCCGGGACACCGATAACTATGGCTACACCTTC.

The rearrangement joins TRBV30 to TRBJ2-1, with D unclear. CDR1 is GTSNPN and CDR2 is SVGIG in the germline V gene (reference sequence). V was shortened by 2 bases and J by 11 bases, with 7 bases between the two germline ends. The CDR3 contains 10 residues. In nucleotides, the CDR3 is TGTGCCTGGAGTCACGGTCAGCAGTTCTTC. Translating it yields CAWSHGQQFF.

The gene calls are TRBV4-1 and TRBJ2-1; 7 bases map to TRBD2. The CDR3 length is 15 residues. CDR1 is MGHRA and CDR2 is YSYEKL in the germline V gene. V shed 3 bases, J shed 0 bases, and the junction held 2 bases outside the gene matches. CDR3 DNA sequence: TGCGCCAGCAGCCAGGGAGGGAGCTCCTACAATGAGCAGTTCTTC. It is translated as CASSQGGSSYNEQFF.

The rearrangement links TRBV30 to TRBJ2-2; D possibly corresponds to TRBD2 (5 bases). Trimming removed 0 bases from V and 0 bases from J, with 8 bases in between. This CDR3 comprises 15 residues. CDR1 and CDR2 from the germline V gene are GTSNPN and SVGIG (reference sequence). CDR3 amino acids: CAWSVGRTNTGELFF. Written as DNA, the CDR3 is TGTGCCTGGAGTGTAGGGAGAACGAACACCGGGGAGCTGTTTTTT.

The chain couples TRBV7-9 to TRBJ2-7, with 8 bases fitting TRBD1. V lost 5 bases and J lost 3; bases outside the gene matches: 12. The CDR3 has 16 residues. Germline V gene lookup returns CDR1 SEHNR and CDR2 FQNEAQ (reference sequence). CDR3 loop: CASSPRGTGRDYEQYF. For the CDR3, the DNA is TGTGCCAGCAGCCCCCGGGGGACAGGTCGGGACTACGAGCAGTACTTC.

The count of this clone is one. The chain couples TRBV4-1 to TRBJ1-2; 7 nucleotides line up with TRBD1. V lost 4 bases, J lost 3 bases, and 17 bases stayed unmatched. This CDR3 contains 18 residues. The germline CDR1 and CDR2 sequences are MGHRA and YSYEKL. CDR3 protein: CASSPWQRQGALYYGYTF. The CDR3 DNA reads TGCGCCAGCAGCCCATGGCAACGACAGGGCGCGCTCTACTATGGCTACACCTTC.

This chain connects TRBV7-9 to TRBJ2-6, with D tentatively TRBD2 (5 bases). In germline, CDR1 is SEHNR, CDR2 FQNEAQ (reference sequence). The CDR3 length is 17 residues. Trimming cost V 5 bases and J 0 bases, with 14 bases left between them. CDR3 in amino acids: CASSLPGRDSGANVLTF. CDR3 coding DNA: TGTGCCAGCAGCCTCCCCGGACGGGACTCTGGGGCCAACGTCCTGACTTTC. The full variable domain, with the rest looked up from reference TRBV7-9 and TRBJ2-6, is DTGVSQNPRHKITKRGQNVTFRCDPISEHNRLYWYRQTLGQGPEFLTYFQNEAQLEKSRLLSDRFSAERPKGSFSTLEIQRTEQGDSAMYLCASSLPGRDSGANVLTFGAGSRLTVL.

The sample holds a few counts of this clone. The chain joins TRBV4-1 to TRBJ2-3; D gene unclear. Germline CDR1 reads MGHRA; CDR2 reads YSYEKL. The CDR3 loop spans 15 amino acids. V was cut by 2 bases and J by 0 bases, with 9 bases left in between. As DNA, the CDR3 is TGCGCCAGCAGCCAAATACTACAGAGCACAGATACGCAGTATTTT. It encodes CASSQILQSTDTQYF.

This clone showed up just once. V is TRBV30 and J is TRBJ2-1, with D possibly matching TRBD2 (6 bases). Between the trimmed V and J ends, which lost 3 bases and 2 bases, there was a span of 11 bases. Germline CDR1 reads GTSNPN; CDR2 reads SVGIG (reference sequence). The CDR3 contains 14 residues. The CDR3 DNA sequence: TGTGCCTGGAGGGACTACCCAACCTACAATGAGCAGTTCTTC. As protein: CAWRDYPTYNEQFF.

This chain uses TRBV10-2 with TRBJ2-3, with D tentatively TRBD1 (6 bases). Germline V gene lookup returns CDR1 WSHSY and CDR2 SAAADI. CDR3 length equals 15 residues. V shed 2 bases and J shed 2 bases, with 11 bases lying between them. In DNA, the CDR3 is TGCGCCAGCAGTGAGGTGGGGGACAACACAGATACGCAGTATTTT. Its protein product is CASSEVGDNTDTQYF.

The V gene is TRBV4-3, the J gene TRBJ1-2; D might be TRBD1 (6 bases). The germline V and J ends were trimmed by 2 bases and 5 bases, with 9 bases remaining between them. This CDR3 region has 13 residues. Germline values: CDR1 LGHNA, CDR2 YSLEER. As DNA, the CDR3 is TGCGCCAGCAGCCAACGAACAGGGTATGGCTACACCTTC. It yields the protein CASSQRTGYGYTF.

This clone was detected only a few times. The rearrangement links TRBV27 to TRBJ2-7; TRBD2 matches 8 bases. The CDR3 extends over 14 amino acids. From germline, CDR1 is MNHEY and CDR2 SMNVEV (reference sequence). The trim removed 5 bases at V and 1 base at J, leaving 4 bases unmatched. DNA for the CDR3: TGTGCCAGCAGTATTACTAGCGGATCCTACGAGCAGTACTTC. It yields the protein CASSITSGSYEQYF.

This chain connects TRBV27 to TRBJ2-7, with 8 bases fitting TRBD1. Germline values: CDR1 MNHEY, CDR2 SMNVEV (reference sequence). With 4 bases clipped from V and 5 bases from J, the junction kept 4 bases outside the gene matches. This CDR3 region has 13 residues. Here the CDR3 reads CASSSTGAHEQYF. The CDR3 region has the DNA TGTGCCAGCAGTTCGACAGGGGCCCACGAGCAGTACTTC.

This clone has just a few counts. This chain links TRBV23-1 with TRBJ2-7; no clear D gene. TRBV23-1 is an ORF for which the function is uncertain. V dropped 7 bases and J dropped 9 bases, with 19 bases sitting between them. The CDR3 is made up of 13 amino acids. CDR3 sequence: CASNNGPYSGQYF. CDR3 bases: TGCGCCAGCAATAACGGACCCTACTCGGGGCAGTACTTC.

There are many counts of this clone. The chain employs TRBV7-9 and TRBJ2-5; TRBD2 is a possible D gene (6 bases). In germline, CDR1 is SEHNR, CDR2 FQNEAQ (reference sequence). The germline V and J ends were trimmed by 6 bases and 5 bases, with 19 bases remaining between them. CDR3 length: 15 residues. CDR3 residues: CASRSPGLAAETQYF. The CDR3 coding sequence is TGTGCCAGCAGGTCGCCGGGACTCGCAGCCGAGACCCAGTACTTC.

The gene calls are TRBV11-2 and TRBJ2-5, with unresolved D. The CDR3 is 14 amino acids. Trimming took 3 bases from V and 1 from J, leaving 9 bases between them. From germline, CDR1 is SGHAT and CDR2 FQNNGV. The CDR3 region is CASSFPAAQETQYF. CDR3 bases: TGTGCCAGCAGCTTTCCGGCAGCCCAAGAGACCCAGTACTTC.

V gene TRBV5-6 combines with J gene TRBJ2-5; 7 positions agree with TRBD1. From germline, CDR1 is SGHDT and CDR2 YYEEEE. The trim removed 4 bases at V and 0 bases at J, leaving 9 bases unmatched. This CDR3 has 16 amino acids. In nucleotides, the CDR3 is TGTGCCAGCAGCATGACAGGGTTTGGGGACCAAGAGACCCAGTACTTC. The encoded protein is CASSMTGFGDQETQYF.